This paragraph reports one T cell receptor (beta chain). Its matching antigen is unknown. The table came from immunoSEQ multiplex PCR; TCRdb's copy has only in-frame clones and leaves some out. The sample holds about 2.1 million clones, roughly 91% seen once. The data derive from a study of shared clonotypes between healthy human individuals. Across the whole study: Three plates were used per donor for CD4 naive, three for CD4 memory, two for CD8 naive and one for CD8 memory. Study-wide results and limits: Among four donors, about 4.6% of naive CD4 clonotypes were found in common. Sampling included only blood; tissue repertoires likely differ.

The CDR3 is 13 residues long. Germline assignment: CDR1 SEHNR and CDR2 FQNEAQ (reference sequence). V lost 0 bases, J lost 8 bases, and 10 bases lay in between. Terminally differentiated effector memory CD45RA+ cells were excluded from the naive CD8 cells, which were CD45RO-negative and positively selected for CCR7. Nashville, Tennessee was home to all donors, each a Caucasian adult. The chain has TRBV7-9 and TRBJ1-2, with a tentative D call TRBD1 (6 bases). This clonotype was obtained from a man in his late teens or twenties in good health. Some clones in this sample may be carry-over from other donors' samples. Material for sequencing was naive CD8+ T cells from PBMCs. CDR3 DNA: TGTGCCAGCAGCTTAGCCCACAGGGAAGGCTACACCTTC. It translates to CASSLAHREGYTF.